One and the same sample provided the 24 T cell receptor beta chains below, sequenced in a study of T cells after yellow fever vaccination. A single record per CDR3 protein comes from TCRdb applying MiXCR to the 5' RACE reads. The table lists about 69,000 distinct CDR3 sequences, around 6.2% of them singletons, with less than 2.5% in the top ten. This sample comprised CD4+ T cells sorted from PBMCs, obtained approximately 15 days after the first yellow fever vaccination. The receptors here all came from a man younger than 35 who received the YFV17D yellow fever vaccine.

This clonotype has at least ten counts. CDR3 residues: CASSPTAGGPVDTQYF. CDR3 nucleotides: TGTGCCAGCAGCCCCACGGCGGGGGGGCCGGTAGATACGCAGTATTTT. The chain recombines TRBV7-2 with TRBJ2-3, with 9 nucleotides matching TRBD2. Germline values: CDR1 SGHTA, CDR2 FQGNSA. V dropped 5 bases and J dropped 5; count of bases not matched to a gene: 11. The CDR3 runs 16 residues.

This clonotype was recorded many times. The J gene is TRBJ2-3, the V gene TRBV20-1; D might be TRBD1 or TRBD2, each matching 5 bases. Trimming stripped 4 bases from V and 0 bases from J, with 14 bases between. This CDR3 spans 15 amino acids. Looked up from germline, CDR1 is DFQATT and CDR2 is SNEGSKA (reference sequence). CDR3 sequence (DNA): TGCAGTGCTACCTCCGTGGGACCTAGCACAGATACGCAGTATTTT. Translated: CSATSVGPSTDTQYF.

This clonotype has a count of ten or more. The rearrangement joins TRBV18 to TRBJ2-3; D ambiguous. Trimming stripped 2 bases from V and 5 bases from J, with 2 bases between. The CDR3 contains 11 residues. Germline V lookup: CDR1 KGHSH, CDR2 LQKENI. This chain's CDR3 is CASSPEDTQYF. CDR3 DNA: TGTGCCAGCTCACCAGAAGATACGCAGTATTTT.

There are many counts of this clonotype. CDR3: CASSPRPGQDEQFF. CDR3 coding DNA: TGCGCCAGCAGCCCCAGGCCCGGACAGGATGAGCAGTTCTTC. The chain has TRBV5-1 and TRBJ2-1; 7 bases agree with TRBD1. Germline CDR1 SGHRS, CDR2 YFSETQ. With 4 bases clipped from V and 8 bases from J, the junction kept 9 bases outside the gene matches. There are 14 residues in the CDR3.

This clonotype appeared many times. The V and J genes are TRBV5-6 and TRBJ2-5; 8 bases fit TRBD1. The CDR3 has 15 amino acids. With 0 bases clipped from V and 4 bases from J, the junction kept 5 bases outside the gene matches. Per germline, CDR1 SGHDT and CDR2 YYEEEE. In nucleotides, the CDR3 is TGTGCCAGCAGCTTGGCCGTCAGGGGGCGAGAGACCCAGTACTTC. The encoded protein is CASSLAVRGRETQYF.

This clonotype has only a few counts. The chain employs TRBV10-3 and TRBJ1-2; 9 bases agree with TRBD1. The CDR3 covers 16 residues. J lost 0 bases, V lost 7 bases, and 9 bases had no gene match. Germline V CDR1 and CDR2: ENHRY, SYGVKD. The CDR3 nucleotides are TGTGCCATCACCCCGGGACAGGGATCCCCTAACTATGGCTACACCTTC. This sequence encodes CAITPGQGSPNYGYTF.

This clonotype occurred many times. V and J are TRBV7-2 and TRBJ2-1, with unresolved D. Germline CDR1 reads SGHTA; CDR2 reads FQGNSA. The V end lost 5 bases, the J end lost 0 bases, and 11 bases lay between the germline ends. There are 15 residues in the CDR3. CDR3 protein: CASSRRASSYNEQFF. DNA of the CDR3: TGTGCCAGCAGCCGAAGGGCGAGCTCCTACAATGAGCAGTTCTTC. The whole variable domain, remainder taken from reference TRBV7-2 and TRBJ2-1, is GAGVSQSPSNKVTEKGKDVELRCDPISGHTALYWYRQSLGQGLEFLIYFQGNSAPDKSGLPSDRFSAERTGGSVSTLTIQRTQQEDSAVYLCASSRRASSYNEQFFGPGTRLTVL.

This clonotype was found many times. The V gene is TRBV7-3, the J gene TRBJ1-3; the D is unclear. The V gene's germline CDR1 is SGHTA and CDR2 FQGTGA. V was clipped by 8 bases and J by 4 bases, with 18 bases between them. This CDR3 has 15 residues. The CDR3 sequence is CASGNPAGGGNTIYF. The CDR3 coding sequence is TGTGCCAGCGGAAACCCGGCAGGCGGGGGAAACACCATATATTTT.

Many counts were recorded for this clonotype. V and J are TRBV7-3 and TRBJ2-1; the match to TRBD2 covers 8 bases. Losses at the gene ends were 5 bases for V and 3 bases for J; bases not matched to a gene: 9. Germline V gene sequence: CDR1 SGHTA, CDR2 FQGTGA. CDR3 length: 16 amino acids. The CDR3 sequence is CASSLPGGVGYNEQFF. The CDR3 nucleotides are TGTGCCAGCAGCCTCCCGGGAGGGGTCGGCTACAATGAGCAGTTCTTC.

This clonotype occurred many times. The chain combines TRBV27 with TRBJ2-4; 7 positions agree with TRBD2. From germline, CDR1 is MNHEY and CDR2 SMNVEV (reference sequence). Unmatched junction bases numbered 15, after V lost 5 bases and J lost 8 bases. This CDR3 has 16 amino acids. The DNA of the CDR3 is TGTGCCAGCAGTCGCCGTCACGGGACTGGGGGGGACATTCAGTACTTC. The encoded protein is CASSRRHGTGGDIQYF.

This clonotype has ten or more counts. The CDR3 nucleotides are TGTGCCATCAGACACCGGCTAAGGCATGGCTACACCTTC. Its translation is CAIRHRLRHGYTF. V usage is TRBV10-3 and J usage is TRBJ1-2; D gene uncertain. This CDR3 comprises 13 residues. Trimming left V 6 bases short and J 6 bases short, with 14 bases between. Germline V gene sequence: CDR1 ENHRY, CDR2 SYGVKD.

This rearrangement joins TRBV30 to TRBJ1-2; perhaps TRBD1 as D (5 bases). Germline loops: CDR1 GTSNPN, CDR2 SVGIG (reference sequence). This CDR3 comprises 10 residues. The ends were cut back, 6 bases at V and 8 bases at J, with 10 bases in the middle. CDR3 in amino acids: CACQRGGYTF. The DNA for the CDR3 is TGTGCCTGCCAGCGGGGCGGCTACACCTTC.

For this clonotype: A clone one base away is much larger, so this may be a read error. This chain joins TRBV7-2 and TRBJ2-5, with 9 bases aligning to TRBD1. V lost 5 bases, J lost 5 bases, and 6 bases stayed unmatched. Germline CDR1 and CDR2: SGHTA and FQGNSA. The CDR3 has 14 residues. In DNA form, the CDR3 reads TGTGCCAGCAGCGTAAACAGGGGGCAGGAGACCCAGTACTTC. This sequence encodes CASSVNRGQETQYF.

The V gene is TRBV5-4, the J gene TRBJ2-2; a possible D gene is TRBD1 (5 bases). The CDR3 is 16 amino acids. Trimming removed 0 bases at V and 4 bases at J, with 13 bases between. The germline V gene has CDR1 SGHNT and CDR2 YYREEE (reference sequence). CDR3: CASSLALAGITGELFF. CDR3 DNA sequence: TGTGCCAGCAGCTTGGCCTTGGCAGGGATCACCGGGGAGCTGTTTTTT.

Ten or more counts support this clonotype. This CDR3 is CASNPSGFGYGYTF. The DNA of the CDR3 is TGTGCCAGCAACCCGTCGGGGTTCGGCTATGGCTACACCTTC. This chain connects TRBV5-5 to TRBJ1-2; D is ambiguous. The V gene lost 6 bases and the J gene lost 4 bases, with 16 bases spanning the gap. The germline V gene has CDR1 SGHKS and CDR2 YYEKEE (reference sequence). This CDR3 has 14 residues.

This clonotype was recorded many times. The chain carries TRBV20-1 and TRBJ1-5; 9 bases match TRBD1. The CDR3 contains 16 residues. The V gene's germline CDR1 is DFQATT and CDR2 SNEGSKA (reference sequence). V was clipped by 3 bases and J by 1 base; unmatched bases: 7. The chain's CDR3 is CSARPSTGGSNQPQHF. CDR3 DNA: TGCAGTGCTAGGCCCTCGACAGGGGGGAGCAATCAGCCCCAGCATTTT.

This clonotype was observed at least ten times. The chain combines TRBV5-1 with TRBJ2-5; no definite D call. The CDR3 spans 14 residues. With 4 bases removed from V and 5 bases from J, the gap between germline ends came to 15 bases. The V gene's germline CDR1 is SGHRS and CDR2 YFSETQ. The DNA of the CDR3 is TGCGCCAGCAGCCCCCAATGGACGGTTGAGACCCAGTACTTC. Translated: CASSPQWTVETQYF.

This clonotype was observed at least ten times. This rearrangement joins TRBV28 to TRBJ1-1; 7 nucleotides match TRBD1. The CDR3 length is 15 residues. V shed 4 bases, J shed 1 base, and the junction held 6 bases outside the gene matches. Germline V gene sequence: CDR1 MDHEN, CDR2 SYDVKM. The CDR3 nucleotides read TGTGCCAGCAGTTACCCGGACAGGCGGAACACTGAAGCTTTCTTT. Protein product: CASSYPDRRNTEAFF.

This clonotype was counted ten times or more. The chain links TRBV7-2 to TRBJ2-7; D uncertain. With 1 base removed from V and 0 bases from J, the gap between germline ends came to 7 bases. The CDR3 contains 14 residues. Germline V gene sequence: CDR1 SGHTA, CDR2 FQGNSA. The CDR3 protein is CASSLGPSSYEQYV. CDR3 in DNA: TGTGCCAGCAGCTTAGGGCCGAGCTCCTACGAGCAGTACGTC.

A word on this clonotype: At one end, the junction sequence differs from germline, possibly due to a read error. The genes are TRBV20-1 and TRBJ2-1; 7 bases line up with TRBD1. This CDR3 contains 15 residues. Germline CDR1 is DFQATT and CDR2 is SNEGSKA (reference sequence). CDR3 nucleotides: TGCAGTGCGCCAAACAGGGGCCCACCCTATAATGAGCAGTTCTTC. Its translation: CSAPNRGPPYNEQFF.

This clonotype was seen many times. CDR3 sequence (DNA): TGTGCCAGCAGGGAAAGGGTAGTCCACGAGACCCAGTACTTC. Translated, it gives CASRERVVHETQYF. V is TRBV7-2 and J is TRBJ2-5; D not resolved. Looked up from germline, CDR1 is SGHTA and CDR2 is FQGNSA. Trimming stripped 6 bases from V and 5 bases from J, with 16 bases between. The length of the CDR3 is 14 residues.

This clonotype was observed at least ten times. V gene TRBV4-2 combines with J gene TRBJ2-2; 10 bases are a match to TRBD2. This CDR3 contains 19 residues. V lost 0 bases to trimming and J lost 5 bases; unmatched junction nucleotides: 12. Germline-derived CDR1 and CDR2 are LGHNA and YNFKEQ. CDR3: CASSQDPGKRGGRTGELFF. The CDR3 DNA reads as TGTGCCAGCAGCCAAGATCCGGGGAAGCGGGGGGGCCGAACCGGGGAGCTGTTTTTT.

There are a few counts of this clonotype. This sequence joins TRBV7-8 and TRBJ2-3, with D perhaps given as TRBD1 or TRBD2 (5 bases each). This CDR3 region has 16 residues. The V gene lost 5 bases and the J gene lost 2 bases, with 17 bases spanning the gap. Germline V gene sequence: CDR1 SGHVS, CDR2 FQNEAQ. The chain's CDR3 is CASSLRTGTTTDTQYF. CDR3 DNA: TGTGCCAGCAGCCTAAGGACCGGGACCACCACAGATACGCAGTATTTT. Full variable domain (outside the CDR3, taken from reference TRBV7-8 and TRBJ2-3): GAGVSQSPRYKVAKRGQDVALRCDPISGHVSLFWYQQALGQGPEFLTYFQNEAQLDKSGLPSDRFFAERPEGSVSTLKIQRTQQEDSAVYLCASSLRTGTTTDTQYFGPGTRLTVL.

This clonotype was seen ten or more times. The chain carries TRBV7-2 and TRBJ1-6; the D gene is possibly TRBD1 (5 bases). V lost 1 base, J lost 7 bases, and 14 bases lay in between. The CDR3 has 16 residues. Germline CDR1 and CDR2: SGHTA and FQGNSA. This CDR3 reads CASSLGGFGMNSPLHF. CDR3 coding DNA: TGTGCCAGCAGCTTAGGGGGGTTCGGGATGAATTCACCCCTCCACTTT.